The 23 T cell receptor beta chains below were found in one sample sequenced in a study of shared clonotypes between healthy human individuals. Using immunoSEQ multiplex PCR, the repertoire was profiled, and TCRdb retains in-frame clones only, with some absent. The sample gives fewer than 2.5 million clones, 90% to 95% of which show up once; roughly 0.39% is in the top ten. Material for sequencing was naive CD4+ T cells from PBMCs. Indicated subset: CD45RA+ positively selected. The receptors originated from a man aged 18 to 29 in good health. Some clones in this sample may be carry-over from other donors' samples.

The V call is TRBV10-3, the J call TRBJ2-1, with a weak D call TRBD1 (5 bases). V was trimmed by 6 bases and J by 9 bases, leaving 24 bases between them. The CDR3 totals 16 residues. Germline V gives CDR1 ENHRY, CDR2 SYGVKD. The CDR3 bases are TGTGCCATCAGCGTGGGGCCAAGGAGAGGTTTAGGTGAGCAGTTCTTC. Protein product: CAISVGPRRGLGEQFF.

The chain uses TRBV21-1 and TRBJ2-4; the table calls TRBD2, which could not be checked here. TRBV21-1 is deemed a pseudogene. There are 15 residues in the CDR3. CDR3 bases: TGTGCCAGCAGCAAGACGCGGGGAGCCAAAAACATTCAGTACTTC. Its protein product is CASSKTRGAKNIQYF.

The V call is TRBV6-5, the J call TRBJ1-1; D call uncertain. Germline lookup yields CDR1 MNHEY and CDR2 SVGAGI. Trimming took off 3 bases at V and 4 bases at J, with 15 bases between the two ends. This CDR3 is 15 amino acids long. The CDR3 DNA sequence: TGTGCCAGCAGTTATGCGTTCTTAGGCGGCACTGAAGCTTTCTTT. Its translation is CASSYAFLGGTEAFF.

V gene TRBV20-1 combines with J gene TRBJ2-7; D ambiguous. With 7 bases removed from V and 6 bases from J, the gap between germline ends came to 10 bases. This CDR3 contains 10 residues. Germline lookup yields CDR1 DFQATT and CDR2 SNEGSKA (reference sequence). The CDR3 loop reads CSVNSAEQYF. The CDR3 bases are TGCAGTGTAAACTCAGCCGAGCAGTACTTC.

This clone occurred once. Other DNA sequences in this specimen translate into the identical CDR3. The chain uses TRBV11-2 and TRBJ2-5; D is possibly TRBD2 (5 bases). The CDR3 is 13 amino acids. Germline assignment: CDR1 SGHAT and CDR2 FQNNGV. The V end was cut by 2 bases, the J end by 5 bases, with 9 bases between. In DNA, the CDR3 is TGTGCCAGCAGCTTACGAGGGAGTGAGACCCAGTACTTC. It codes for CASSLRGSETQYF.

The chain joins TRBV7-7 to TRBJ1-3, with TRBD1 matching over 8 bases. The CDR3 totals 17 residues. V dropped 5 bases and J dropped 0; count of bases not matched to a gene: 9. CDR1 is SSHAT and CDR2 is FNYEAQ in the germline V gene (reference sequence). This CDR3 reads CASSPDRGLLSGNTIYF. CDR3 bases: TGTGCCAGCAGCCCCGACAGGGGCCTACTCTCTGGAAACACCATATATTTT.

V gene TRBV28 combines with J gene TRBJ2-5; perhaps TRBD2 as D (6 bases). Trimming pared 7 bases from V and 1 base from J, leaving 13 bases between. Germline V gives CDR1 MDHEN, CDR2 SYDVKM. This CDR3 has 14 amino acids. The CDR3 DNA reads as TGTGCCAGCACTCCTGGAGGGGCCCAAGAGACCCAGTACTTC. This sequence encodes CASTPGGAQETQYF.

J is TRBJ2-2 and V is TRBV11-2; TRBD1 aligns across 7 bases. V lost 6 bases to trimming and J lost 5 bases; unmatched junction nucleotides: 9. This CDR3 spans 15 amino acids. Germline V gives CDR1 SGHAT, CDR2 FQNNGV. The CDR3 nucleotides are TGTGCCAGCAGAATAACAGGGGCCAAGACCGGGGAGCTGTTTTTT. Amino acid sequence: CASRITGAKTGELFF.

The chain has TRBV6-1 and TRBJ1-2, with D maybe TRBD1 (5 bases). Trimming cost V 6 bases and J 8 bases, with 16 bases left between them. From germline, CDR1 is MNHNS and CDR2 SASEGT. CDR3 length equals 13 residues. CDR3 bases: TGTGCCAGCAGCCTGGTTACAGGTGGGGGCTACACCTTC. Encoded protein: CASSLVTGGGYTF.

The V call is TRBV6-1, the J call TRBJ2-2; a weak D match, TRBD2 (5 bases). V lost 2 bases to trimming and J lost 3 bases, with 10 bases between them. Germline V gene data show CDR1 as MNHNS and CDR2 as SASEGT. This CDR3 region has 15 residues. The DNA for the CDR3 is TGTGCCAGCAGTGAAAGAGGGAGAGACACCGGGGAGCTGTTTTTT. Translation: CASSERGRDTGELFF.

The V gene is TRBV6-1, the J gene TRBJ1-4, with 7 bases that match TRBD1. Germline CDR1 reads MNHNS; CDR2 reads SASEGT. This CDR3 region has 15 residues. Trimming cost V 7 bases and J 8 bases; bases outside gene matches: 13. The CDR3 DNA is TGTGCCAGCACCAGGGGGGGCAGGGGAAGGGAAAAACTGTTTTTT. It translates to CASTRGGRGREKLFF.

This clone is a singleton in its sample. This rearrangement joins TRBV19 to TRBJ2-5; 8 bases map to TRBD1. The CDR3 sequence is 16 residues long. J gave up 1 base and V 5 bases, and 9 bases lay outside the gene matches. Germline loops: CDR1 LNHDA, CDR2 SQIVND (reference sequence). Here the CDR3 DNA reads TGTGCCAGTAGTCGCTGGACAGGGCTTGTCCAAGAGACCCAGTACTTC. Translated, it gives CASSRWTGLVQETQYF.

CDR3 sequence: CAISESADTDTQYF. CDR3 sequence (DNA): TGTGCCATCAGTGAGTCGGCGGACACAGATACGCAGTATTTT. The chain carries TRBV10-3 and TRBJ2-3; D unclear. Germline CDR1 ENHRY, CDR2 SYGVKD. The CDR3 has 14 amino acids. The germline V and J ends were trimmed by 0 bases and 2 bases, with 6 bases remaining between them.

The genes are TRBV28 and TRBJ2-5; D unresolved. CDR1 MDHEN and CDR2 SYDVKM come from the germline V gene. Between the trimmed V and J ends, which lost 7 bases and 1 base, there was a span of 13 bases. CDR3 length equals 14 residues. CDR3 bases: TGTGCCAGCACAGACGGGCAGACCCAAGAGACCCAGTACTTC. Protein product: CASTDGQTQETQYF.

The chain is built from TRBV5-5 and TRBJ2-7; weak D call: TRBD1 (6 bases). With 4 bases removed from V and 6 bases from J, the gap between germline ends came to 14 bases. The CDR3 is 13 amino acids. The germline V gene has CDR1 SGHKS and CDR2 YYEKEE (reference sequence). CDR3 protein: CASSAWEGGEQYF. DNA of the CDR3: TGTGCCAGCAGCGCCTGGGAAGGGGGCGAGCAGTACTTC.

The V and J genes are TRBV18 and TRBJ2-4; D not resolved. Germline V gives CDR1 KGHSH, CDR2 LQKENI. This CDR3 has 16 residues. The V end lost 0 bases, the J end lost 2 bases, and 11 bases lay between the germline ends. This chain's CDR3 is CASSPPGYLTKNIQYF. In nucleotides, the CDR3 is TGTGCCAGCTCACCACCCGGCTACCTGACCAAAAACATTCAGTACTTC.

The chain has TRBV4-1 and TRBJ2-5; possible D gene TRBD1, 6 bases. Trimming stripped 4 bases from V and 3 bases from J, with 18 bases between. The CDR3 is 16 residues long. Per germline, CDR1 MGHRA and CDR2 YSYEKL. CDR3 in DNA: TGCGCCAGCAGCCGGGGATCGACAGGAAATAAAGAGACCCAGTACTTC. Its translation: CASSRGSTGNKETQYF.

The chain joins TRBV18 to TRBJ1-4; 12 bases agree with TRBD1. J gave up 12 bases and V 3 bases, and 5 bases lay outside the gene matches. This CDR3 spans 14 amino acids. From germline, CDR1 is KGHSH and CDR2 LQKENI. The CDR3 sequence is CASSPGTGGKELFF. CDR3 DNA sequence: TGTGCCAGCTCACCCGGGACAGGGGGCAAGGAACTGTTTTTT.

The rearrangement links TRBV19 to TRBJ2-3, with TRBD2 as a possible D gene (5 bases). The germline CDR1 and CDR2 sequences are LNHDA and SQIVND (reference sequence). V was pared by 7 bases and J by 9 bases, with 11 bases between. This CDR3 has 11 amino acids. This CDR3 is CASKYGKTQYF. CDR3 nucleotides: TGTGCCAGTAAATACGGGAAGACGCAGTATTTT. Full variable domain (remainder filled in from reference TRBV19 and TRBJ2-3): DGGITQSPKYLFRKEGQNVTLSCEQNLNHDAMYWYRQDPGQGLRLIYYSQIVNDFQKGDIAEGYSVSREKKESFPLTVTSAQKNPTAFYLCASKYGKTQYFGPGTRLTVL.

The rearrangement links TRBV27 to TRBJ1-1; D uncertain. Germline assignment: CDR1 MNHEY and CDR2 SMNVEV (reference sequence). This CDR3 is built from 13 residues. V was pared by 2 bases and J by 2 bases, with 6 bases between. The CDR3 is CASSLIVNTEAFF. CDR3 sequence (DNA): TGTGCCAGCAGTTTAATAGTAAACACTGAAGCTTTCTTT.

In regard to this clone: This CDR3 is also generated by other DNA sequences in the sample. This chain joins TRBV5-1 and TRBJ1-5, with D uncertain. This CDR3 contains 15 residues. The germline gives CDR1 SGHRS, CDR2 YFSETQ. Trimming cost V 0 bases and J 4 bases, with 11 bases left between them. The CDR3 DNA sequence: TGCGCCAGCAGCTTGGTTCCAGGCCCTAATCAGCCCCAGCATTTT. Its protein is CASSLVPGPNQPQHF.

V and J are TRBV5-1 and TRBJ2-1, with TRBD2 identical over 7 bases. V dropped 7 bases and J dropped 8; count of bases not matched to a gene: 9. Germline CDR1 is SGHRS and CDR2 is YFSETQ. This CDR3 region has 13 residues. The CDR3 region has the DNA TGCGCCAGCTACCTAGGTGCGGGGGATGAGCAGTTCTTC. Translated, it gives CASYLGAGDEQFF.

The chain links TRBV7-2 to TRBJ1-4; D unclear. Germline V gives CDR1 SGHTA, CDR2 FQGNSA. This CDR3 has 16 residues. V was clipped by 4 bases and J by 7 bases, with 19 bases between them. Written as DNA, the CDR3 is TGTGCCAGCAGCTCCCCCCGAGGGCGGAGGAGTGAAAAACTGTTTTTT. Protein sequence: CASSSPRGRRSEKLFF.